This T cell receptor beta chain was sequenced during a study of cytomegalovirus exposure and HLA in healthy donors. Study observations and caveats: A classifier reportedly called cytomegalovirus status with high sensitivity and specificity. Researchers counted around 180 TCR beta chains as cytomegalovirus-associated. The authors judged a highly shared variant cluster likely a sequencing artifact.

The PCR contained 60 Vbeta and 13 Jbeta primers. The assay was immunoSEQ multiplex PCR, and TCRdb's table has in-frame clones only and misses some. This table holds some 200,000 clones, 75% to 90% found once. Comment on this clone: What it binds is not known.

Trimming stripped 5 bases from V and 3 bases from J, with 15 bases between. CDR1 is SNHLY and CDR2 is FYNNEI in the germline V gene. The CDR3 consists of 15 residues. The receptor's source is a woman in her fifties or sixties in good health and CMV-seropositive. The sample comprised PBMCs. The genes are TRBV2 and TRBJ2-3; possible D gene TRBD2, 6 bases. CDR3 loop: CASSQRLGKTDTQYF. The CDR3 nucleotides read TGTGCCAGCAGTCAAAGACTAGGGAAGACAGATACGCAGTATTTT.